This TCR beta chain was retrieved from a study of cytomegalovirus exposure and HLA in healthy donors. The germline gives CDR1 SNHLY, CDR2 FYNNEI. The CDR3 runs to 16 residues. V was shortened by 3 bases and J by 2 bases, with 14 bases between the two germline ends. The donors, nominally healthy at sampling, likely had unrecorded immune exposures. The PCR contained 60 Vbeta and 13 Jbeta primers. Clones were read by immunoSEQ multiplex PCR, and TCRdb kept only the in-frame ones, dropping some. Found here are 160,000 or so clones; the top ten clones hold roughly 2%. The J gene is TRBJ2-1, the V gene TRBV2; the D gene is possibly TRBD2 (6 bases). This clonotype was sampled from a man younger than 40 in good health and CMV-seronegative. The sequenced material came from PBMCs. The CDR3 DNA is TGTGCCAGCAGTGACGTCGGCGGGGCCACCTACAATGAGCAGTTCTTC. The encoded protein is CASSDVGGATYNEQFF.